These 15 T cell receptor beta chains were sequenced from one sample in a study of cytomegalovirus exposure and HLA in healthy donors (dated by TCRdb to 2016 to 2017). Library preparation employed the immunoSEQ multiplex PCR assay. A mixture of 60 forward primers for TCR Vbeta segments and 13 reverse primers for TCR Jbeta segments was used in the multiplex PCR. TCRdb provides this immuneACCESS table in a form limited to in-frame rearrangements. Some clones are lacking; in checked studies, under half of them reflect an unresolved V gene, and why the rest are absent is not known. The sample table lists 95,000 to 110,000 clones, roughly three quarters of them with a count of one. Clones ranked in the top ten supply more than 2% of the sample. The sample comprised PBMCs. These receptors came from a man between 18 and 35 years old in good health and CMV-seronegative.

This CDR3 is CASSLGEPGELFF. The CDR3 DNA follows: TGCGCCAGCAGCTTGGGGGAGCCCGGGGAGCTGTTTTTT. The chain uses TRBV5-1 and TRBJ2-2; D is perhaps TRBD2 (5 bases). The length of the CDR3 is 13 residues. V was pared by 0 bases and J by 6 bases, with 6 bases between. Germline V lookup: CDR1 SGHRS, CDR2 YFSETQ. The full variable domain, its missing parts supplied by reference TRBV5-1 and TRBJ2-2, is KAGVTQTPRYLIKTRGQQVTLSCSPISGHRSVSWYQQTPGQGLQFLFEYFSETQRNKGNFPGRFSGRQFSNSRSEMNVSTLELGDSALYLCASSLGEPGELFFGEGSRLTVL.

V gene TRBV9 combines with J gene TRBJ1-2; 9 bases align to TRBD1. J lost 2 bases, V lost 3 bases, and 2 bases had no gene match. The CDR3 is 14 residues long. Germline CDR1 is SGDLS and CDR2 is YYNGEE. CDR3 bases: TGTGCCAGCAGCGGGGGACAGGGAAACTATGGCTACACCTTC. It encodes CASSGGQGNYGYTF.

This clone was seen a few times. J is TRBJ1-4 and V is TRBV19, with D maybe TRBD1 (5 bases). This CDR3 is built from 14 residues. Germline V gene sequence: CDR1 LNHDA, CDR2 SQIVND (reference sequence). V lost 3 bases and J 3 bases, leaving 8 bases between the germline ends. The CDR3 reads CASSIRASNEKLFF. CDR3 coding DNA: TGTGCCAGTAGTATCAGGGCTTCTAATGAAAAACTGTTTTTT.

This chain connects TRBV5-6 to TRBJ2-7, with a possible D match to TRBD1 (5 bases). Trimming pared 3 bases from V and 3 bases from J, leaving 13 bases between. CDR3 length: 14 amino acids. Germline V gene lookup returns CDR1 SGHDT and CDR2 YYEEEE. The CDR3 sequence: CASSSTDSYYEQYF. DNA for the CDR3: TGTGCCAGCAGCTCTACTGACAGCTACTACGAGCAGTACTTC.

Here the CDR3 reads CASSLNFRGVYGYTF. CDR3 bases: TGTGCCAGCAGCTTGAACTTCCGGGGGGTCTATGGCTACACCTTC. V gene TRBV11-1 combines with J gene TRBJ1-2, with D possibly being TRBD1 (5 bases). This CDR3 contains 15 residues. Trimming pared 3 bases from V and 4 bases from J, leaving 15 bases between. CDR1 and CDR2 from the germline V gene are SGHAT and FQDESV (reference sequence).

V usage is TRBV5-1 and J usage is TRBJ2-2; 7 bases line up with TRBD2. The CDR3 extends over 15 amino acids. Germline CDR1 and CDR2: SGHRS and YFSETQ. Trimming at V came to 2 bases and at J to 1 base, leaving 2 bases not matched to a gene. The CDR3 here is CASSLIAGNTGELFF. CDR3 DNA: TGCGCCAGCAGCTTAATAGCGGGGAACACCGGGGAGCTGTTTTTT.

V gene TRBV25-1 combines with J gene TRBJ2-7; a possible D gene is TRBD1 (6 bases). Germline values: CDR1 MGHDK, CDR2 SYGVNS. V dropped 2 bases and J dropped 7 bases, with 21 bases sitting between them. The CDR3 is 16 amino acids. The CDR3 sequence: CASSETRPGRRGEQYF. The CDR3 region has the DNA TGTGCCAGCAGTGAAACCCGGCCAGGGCGCAGGGGTGAGCAGTACTTC.

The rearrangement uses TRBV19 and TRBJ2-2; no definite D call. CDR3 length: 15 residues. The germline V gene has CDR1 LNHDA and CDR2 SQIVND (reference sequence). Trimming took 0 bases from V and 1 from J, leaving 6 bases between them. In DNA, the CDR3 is TGTGCCAGTAGTATAGACGCCGGGAACACCGGGGAGCTGTTTTTT. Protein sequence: CASSIDAGNTGELFF.

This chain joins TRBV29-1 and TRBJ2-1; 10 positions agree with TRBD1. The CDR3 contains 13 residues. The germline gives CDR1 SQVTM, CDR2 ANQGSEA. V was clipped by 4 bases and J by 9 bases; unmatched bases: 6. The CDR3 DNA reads TGCAGCGTTGCCGGGACAGGGGTAATTGAGCAGTTCTTC. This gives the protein CSVAGTGVIEQFF.

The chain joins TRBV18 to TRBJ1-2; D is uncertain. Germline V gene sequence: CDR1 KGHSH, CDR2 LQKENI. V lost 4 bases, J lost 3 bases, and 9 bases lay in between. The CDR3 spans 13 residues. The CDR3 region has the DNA TGTGCCAGCTCACGTGAGTTGGACTATGGCTACACCTTC. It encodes CASSRELDYGYTF.

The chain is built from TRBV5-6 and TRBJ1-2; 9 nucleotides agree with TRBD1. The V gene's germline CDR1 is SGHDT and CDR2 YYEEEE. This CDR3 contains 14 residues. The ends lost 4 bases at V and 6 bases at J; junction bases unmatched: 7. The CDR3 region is CASSHPDRGNGYTF. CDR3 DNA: TGTGCCAGCAGCCACCCGGACAGGGGTAATGGCTACACCTTC. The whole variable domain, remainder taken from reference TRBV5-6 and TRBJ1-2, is DAGVTQSPTHLIKTRGQQVTLRCSPKSGHDTVSWYQQALGQGPQFIFQYYEEEERQRGNFPDRFSGHQFPNYSSELNVNALLLGDSALYLCASSHPDRGNGYTFGSGTRLTVV.

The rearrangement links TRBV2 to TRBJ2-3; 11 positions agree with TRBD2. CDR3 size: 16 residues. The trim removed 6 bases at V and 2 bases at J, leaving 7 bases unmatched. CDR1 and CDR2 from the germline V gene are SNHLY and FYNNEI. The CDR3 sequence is CASRATSGGHTDTQYF. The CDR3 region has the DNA TGTGCCAGCAGAGCCACTAGCGGGGGACACACAGATACGCAGTATTTT.

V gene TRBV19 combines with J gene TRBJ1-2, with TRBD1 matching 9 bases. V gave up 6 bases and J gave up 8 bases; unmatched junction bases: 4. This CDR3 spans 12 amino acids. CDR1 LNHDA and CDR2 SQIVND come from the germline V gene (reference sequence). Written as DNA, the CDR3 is TGTGCCAGTAGGGGACAGGGTTGGGGCTACACCTTC. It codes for CASRGQGWGYTF.

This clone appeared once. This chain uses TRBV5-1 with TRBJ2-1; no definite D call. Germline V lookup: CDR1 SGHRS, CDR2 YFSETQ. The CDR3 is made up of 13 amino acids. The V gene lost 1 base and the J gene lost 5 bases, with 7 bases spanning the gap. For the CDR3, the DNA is TGCGCCAGCAGCTTGACGGTTGACAATGAGCAGTTCTTC. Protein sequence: CASSLTVDNEQFF.

CDR3 coding DNA: TGTGCCAGCAGCACGACCTACAGGGCAGAGCAGTTCTTC. Translation gives CASSTTYRAEQFF. The chain couples TRBV9 to TRBJ2-1, with a possible D match to TRBD1 (6 bases). The CDR3 loop spans 13 amino acids. Per germline, CDR1 SGDLS and CDR2 YYNGEE. Trimming shortened V by 4 bases and J by 10 bases, and 15 bases separated the two germline ends. The full variable domain, in which reference TRBV9 and TRBJ2-1 provide the parts outside the CDR3, is DSGVTQTPKHLITATGQRVTLRCSPRSGDLSVYWYQQSLDQGLQFLIQYYNGEERAKGNILERFSAQQFPDLHSELNLSSLELGDSALYFCASSTTYRAEQFFGPGTRLTVL.